The 20 T cell receptor beta chains in this list originate from one sample, sequenced in a study of control samples from healthy donors and cancer patients. Profiled with immunoSEQ multiplex PCR; TCRdb holds only in-frame clones, not every one. Here the sample spans 100,000 to 150,000 clones, roughly 92% being singletons. Sequencing input: PBMCs. These receptors all come from a man older than 75 with head and neck cancer.

This rearrangement joins TRBV19 to TRBJ2-7; D might be TRBD1 (5 bases). V was pared by 0 bases and J by 3 bases, with 15 bases between. From germline, CDR1 is LNHDA and CDR2 SQIVND (reference sequence). The CDR3 sequence is 16 residues long. The chain's CDR3 is CASSIDRGRAVYEQYF. The CDR3 DNA is TGTGCCAGTAGTATAGATCGAGGCAGGGCAGTCTACGAGCAGTACTTC.

This clone has just one count. V is TRBV6-5 and J is TRBJ2-5; D may be TRBD1 or TRBD2 (5 bases each). CDR1 and CDR2 (germline): MNHEY, SVGAGI. CDR3 length: 15 residues. V was clipped by 2 bases and J by 5 bases, with 15 bases between them. CDR3 nucleotides: TGTGCCAGCAGTTACGACAGCCCGAGGGCGGAGACCCAGTACTTC. It codes for CASSYDSPRAETQYF.

This clone occurred a few times. The CDR3 DNA reads TGTGCCAGCAGCCAACATCGCAATCAGCCCCAGCATTTT. As protein: CASSQHRNQPQHF. V is TRBV11-1 and J is TRBJ1-5; no clear D gene. The CDR3 is 13 amino acids. The germline V gene encodes CDR1 SGHAT and CDR2 FQDESV (reference sequence). With 5 bases removed from V and 2 bases from J, the gap between germline ends came to 7 bases.

The rearrangement uses TRBV6-2 or TRBV6-3 and TRBJ2-3; D is possibly TRBD1 or TRBD2 (5 bases each). Germline CDR1 MNHEY, CDR2 SVGEGT. V lost 5 bases, J lost 5 bases, and 14 bases lay in between. The CDR3 is 14 amino acids. The CDR3 here is CASSPGTRRDTQYF. The CDR3 nucleotides read TGTGCCAGCAGTCCCGGGACGCGGCGAGATACGCAGTATTTT.

This clone has just one count. This chain links TRBV6-5 with TRBJ1-6; D uncertain. Trimming cost V 8 bases and J 3 bases, with 11 bases left between them. Germline V lookup: CDR1 MNHEY, CDR2 SVGAGI. The CDR3 spans 14 residues. CDR3 sequence (DNA): TGTGCCAGCGGTCGCGACATCTATAATTCACCCCTCCACTTT. It codes for CASGRDIYNSPLHF.

V and J are TRBV6-5 and TRBJ1-2, with D maybe TRBD1 (5 bases). The CDR3 sequence is 12 residues long. Germline V gene lookup returns CDR1 MNHEY and CDR2 SVGAGI. V was clipped by 6 bases and J by 3 bases, with 8 bases between them. The DNA of the CDR3 is TGTGCCAGCAGCCGGGGGGACTATGGCTACACCTTC. Protein: CASSRGDYGYTF.

The gene calls are TRBV6-5 and TRBJ1-5, with D possibly being TRBD1 (5 bases). The V end lost 8 bases, the J end lost 4 bases, and 9 bases lay between the germline ends. There are 12 residues in the CDR3. Per germline, CDR1 MNHEY and CDR2 SVGAGI. CDR3: CASRQINQPQHF. CDR3 coding DNA: TGTGCCAGCCGACAGATAAATCAGCCCCAGCATTTT.

The rearrangement links TRBV7-9 to TRBJ2-5; 11 bases fit TRBD2. Germline values: CDR1 SEHNR, CDR2 FQNEAQ (reference sequence). Trimming cost V 0 bases and J 4 bases; bases outside gene matches: 4. CDR3 length: 16 residues. The CDR3 is CASSLARTSGGETQYF. The CDR3 nucleotides read TGTGCCAGCAGCTTAGCTAGAACTAGCGGGGGAGAGACCCAGTACTTC.

The chain has TRBV7-2 and TRBJ2-1; D is unresolved. From germline, CDR1 is SGHTA and CDR2 FQGNSA. The V gene lost 4 bases and the J gene lost 8 bases, with 6 bases spanning the gap. The CDR3 is 11 residues long. Here the CDR3 DNA reads TGTGCCAGCAGCTCCCCCCATGAGCAGTTCTTC. As protein: CASSSPHEQFF.

V is TRBV19 and J is TRBJ2-2; a possible D gene is TRBD1 (5 bases). V lost 6 bases and J 2 bases, leaving 22 bases between the germline ends. Germline assignment: CDR1 LNHDA and CDR2 SQIVND (reference sequence). The CDR3 covers 18 residues. The CDR3 protein is CASRAIRAQVFNTGELFF. For the CDR3, the DNA is TGTGCCAGTAGAGCGATCAGGGCACAGGTCTTTAACACCGGGGAGCTGTTTTTT.

The rearrangement links TRBV14 to TRBJ1-2; D is undetermined. The V end lost 1 base, the J end lost 8 bases, and 5 bases lay between the germline ends. The CDR3 spans 11 residues. Germline CDR1 is SGHDN and CDR2 is FVKESK. The CDR3 region is CASSQAGGYTF. CDR3 sequence (DNA): TGTGCCAGCAGCCAAGCTGGAGGCTACACCTTC. Filled out from reference TRBV14 and TRBJ1-2, the complete variable domain reads EAGVTQFPSHSVIEKGQTVTLRCDPISGHDNLYWYRRVMGKEIKFLLHFVKESKQDESGMPNNRFLAERTGGTYSTLKVQPAELEDSGVYFCASSQAGGYTFGSGTRLTVV.

V is TRBV9 and J is TRBJ2-1, with D uncertain. The CDR3 spans 15 residues. In germline, CDR1 is SGDLS, CDR2 YYNGEE. Trimming stripped 4 bases from V and 0 bases from J, with 11 bases between. Here the CDR3 reads CASSPIVSSYNEQFF. CDR3 DNA sequence: TGTGCCAGCAGCCCAATCGTGTCCTCCTACAATGAGCAGTTCTTC.

The chain links TRBV4-2 to TRBJ2-7; TRBD1 aligns across 10 bases. From germline, CDR1 is LGHNA and CDR2 YNFKEQ. After removal of 2 bases from V and 3 bases from J, the junction contained 1 base not matched to a gene. The CDR3 spans 14 residues. The CDR3, as DNA: TGTGCCAGCAGCCAACGGGACAGGGGCTACGAGCAGTACTTC. The encoded protein is CASSQRDRGYEQYF.

This chain links TRBV5-8 with TRBJ2-5; 7 bases are a match to TRBD1. The length of the CDR3 is 14 residues. Unmatched junction bases numbered 6, after V lost 2 bases and J lost 5 bases. Per germline, CDR1 SGHTS and CDR2 YDEGEE. CDR3 in amino acids: CASSFRGSRETQYF. CDR3 coding DNA: TGTGCCAGCAGCTTCAGGGGGTCGAGGGAGACCCAGTACTTC.

This chain joins TRBV3-1 (or the pseudogene TRBV3-2) and TRBJ1-1; 7 positions match TRBD1. Germline CDR1 reads LGHDT; CDR2 reads YNNKEL (reference sequence). CDR3 length equals 16 residues. The V gene end was trimmed by 4 bases and the J gene end by 0 bases; junction bases not matched to a gene: 8. CDR3 sequence: CASSLGTVRLNTEAFF. CDR3 sequence (DNA): TGTGCCAGCAGCCTAGGGACAGTTAGGTTGAACACTGAAGCTTTCTTT.

The chain carries TRBV7-6 and TRBJ2-5, with a tentative D call TRBD2 (6 bases). There are 16 residues in the CDR3. Germline-derived CDR1 and CDR2 are SGHVS and FNYEAQ. V was pared by 5 bases and J by 0 bases, with 16 bases between. The CDR3 region is CASSPRASAYQETQYF. CDR3 in DNA: TGTGCCAGCAGCCCCAGGGCTAGCGCATACCAAGAGACCCAGTACTTC.

The CDR3 DNA follows: TGTGCCAGCAGCAAGTCCGGGACAGATAGCAATCAGCCCCAGCATTTT. It encodes CASSKSGTDSNQPQHF. This chain uses TRBV21-1 with TRBJ1-5; the listed D gene, TRBD1, was not tested against the DNA. TRBV21-1 is marked as a pseudogene. This CDR3 is built from 16 residues.

The chain is built from TRBV30 and TRBJ2-7; D unresolved. This CDR3 is built from 11 residues. The germline V gene has CDR1 GTSNPN and CDR2 SVGIG (reference sequence). Trimming cost V 5 bases and J 2 bases, with 7 bases left between them. The CDR3 protein is CAWGSAYEQYF. CDR3 DNA: TGTGCCTGGGGCAGTGCCTACGAGCAGTACTTC.

The V gene is TRBV11-2, the J gene TRBJ2-7; D may be TRBD1 (5 bases). Germline V gives CDR1 SGHAT, CDR2 FQNNGV. This CDR3 spans 14 amino acids. Trimming took off 1 base at V and 5 bases at J, with 12 bases between the two ends. This chain's CDR3 is CASSLVAGLNEQYF. CDR3 bases: TGTGCCAGCAGCTTAGTGGCAGGGCTCAACGAGCAGTACTTC.

This chain joins TRBV19 and TRBJ1-1; 8 bases agree with TRBD1. The ends lost 5 bases at V and 4 bases at J; junction bases unmatched: 9. The CDR3 spans 15 residues. Germline V gene lookup returns CDR1 LNHDA and CDR2 SQIVND (reference sequence). DNA for the CDR3: TGTGCCAGTAGTTCCTCGGACAGGGAAGGCACTGAAGCTTTCTTT. Protein sequence: CASSSSDREGTEAFF.